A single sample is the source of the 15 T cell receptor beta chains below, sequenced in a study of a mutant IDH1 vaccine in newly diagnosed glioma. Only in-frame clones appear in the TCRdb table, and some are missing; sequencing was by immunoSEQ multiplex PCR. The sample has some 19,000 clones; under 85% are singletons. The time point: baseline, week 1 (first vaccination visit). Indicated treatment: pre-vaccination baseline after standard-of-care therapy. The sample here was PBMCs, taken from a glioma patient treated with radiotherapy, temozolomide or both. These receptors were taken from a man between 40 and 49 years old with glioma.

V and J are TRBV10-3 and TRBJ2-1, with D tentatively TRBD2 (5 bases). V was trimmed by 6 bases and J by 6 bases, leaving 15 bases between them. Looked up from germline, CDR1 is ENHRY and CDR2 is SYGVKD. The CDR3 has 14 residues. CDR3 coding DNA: TGTGCCATCAGCCAACCGTCAACTAGCAATGAGCAGTTCTTC. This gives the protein CAISQPSTSNEQFF.

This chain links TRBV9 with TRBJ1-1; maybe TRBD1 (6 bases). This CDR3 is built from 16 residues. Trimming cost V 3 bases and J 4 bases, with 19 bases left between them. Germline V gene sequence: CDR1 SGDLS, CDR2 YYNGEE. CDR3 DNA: TGTGCCAGCAGCGCTAACCGGGAGAAGGGGGGCACTGAAGCTTTCTTT. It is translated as CASSANREKGGTEAFF.

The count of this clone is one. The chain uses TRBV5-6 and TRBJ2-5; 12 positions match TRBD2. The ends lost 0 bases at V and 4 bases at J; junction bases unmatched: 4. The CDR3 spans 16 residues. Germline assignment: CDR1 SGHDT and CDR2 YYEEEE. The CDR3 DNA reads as TGTGCCAGCAGCTTGGTGACTAGCGGGAGATCAGAGACCCAGTACTTC. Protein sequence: CASSLVTSGRSETQYF.

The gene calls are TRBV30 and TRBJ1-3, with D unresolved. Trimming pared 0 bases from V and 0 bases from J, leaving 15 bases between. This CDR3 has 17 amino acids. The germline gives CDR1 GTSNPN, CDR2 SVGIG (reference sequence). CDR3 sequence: CAWSVWEVVSSGNTIYF. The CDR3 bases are TGTGCCTGGAGTGTTTGGGAGGTTGTAAGCTCTGGAAACACCATATATTTT.

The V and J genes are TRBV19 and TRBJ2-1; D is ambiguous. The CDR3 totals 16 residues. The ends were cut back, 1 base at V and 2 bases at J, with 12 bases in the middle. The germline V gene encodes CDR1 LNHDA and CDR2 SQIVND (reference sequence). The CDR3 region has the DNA TGTGCCAGTAGTATAGCTGGGTTACCCACCTACAATGAGCAGTTCTTC. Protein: CASSIAGLPTYNEQFF. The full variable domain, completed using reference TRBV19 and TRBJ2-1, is DGGITQSPKYLFRKEGQNVTLSCEQNLNHDAMYWYRQDPGQGLRLIYYSQIVNDFQKGDIAEGYSVSREKKESFPLTVTSAQKNPTAFYLCASSIAGLPTYNEQFFGPGTRLTVL.

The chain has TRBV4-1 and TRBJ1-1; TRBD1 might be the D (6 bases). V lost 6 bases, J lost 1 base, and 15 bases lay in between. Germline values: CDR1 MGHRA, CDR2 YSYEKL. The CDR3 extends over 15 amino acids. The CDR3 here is CASSFGGQGNTEAFF. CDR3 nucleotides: TGCGCCAGCAGTTTCGGGGGGCAGGGGAACACTGAAGCTTTCTTT.

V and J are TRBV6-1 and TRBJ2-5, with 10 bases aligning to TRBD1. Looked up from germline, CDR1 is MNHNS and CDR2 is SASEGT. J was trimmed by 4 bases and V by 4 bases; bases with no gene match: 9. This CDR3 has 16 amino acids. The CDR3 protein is CASSAETGGRIETQYF. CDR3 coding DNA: TGTGCCAGCAGTGCGGAGACAGGGGGCCGGATAGAGACCCAGTACTTC.

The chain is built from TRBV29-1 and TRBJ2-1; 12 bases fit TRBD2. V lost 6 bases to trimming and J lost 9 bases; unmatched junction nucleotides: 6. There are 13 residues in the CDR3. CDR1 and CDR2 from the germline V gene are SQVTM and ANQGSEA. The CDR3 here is CSVTSGGTGEQFF. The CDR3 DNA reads TGCAGCGTCACTAGCGGGGGGACGGGTGAGCAGTTCTTC.

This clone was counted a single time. CDR3 DNA: TGTGCCAGCAGTCCCGGGGGGGGGCGGAATTCACCCCTCCACTTT. As protein: CASSPGGGRNSPLHF. The chain has TRBV6-1 and TRBJ1-6, with D possibly TRBD1 on 6 matching bases. From germline, CDR1 is MNHNS and CDR2 SASEGT. V was pared by 5 bases and J by 7 bases, with 15 bases between. The CDR3 sequence is 15 residues long.

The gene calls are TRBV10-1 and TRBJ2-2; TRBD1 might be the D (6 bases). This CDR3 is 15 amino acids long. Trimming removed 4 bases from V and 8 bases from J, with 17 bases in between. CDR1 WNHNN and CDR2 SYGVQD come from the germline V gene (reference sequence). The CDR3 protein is CASSGRDTQFGELFF. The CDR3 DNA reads TGCGCCAGCAGTGGCCGGGACACCCAATTTGGGGAGCTGTTTTTT.

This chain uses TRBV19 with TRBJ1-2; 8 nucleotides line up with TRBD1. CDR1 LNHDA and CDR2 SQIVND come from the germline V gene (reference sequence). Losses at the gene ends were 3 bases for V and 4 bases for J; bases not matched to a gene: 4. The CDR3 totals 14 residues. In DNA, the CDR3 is TGTGCCAGTAGTATCACAGGGGGGACCTATGGCTACACCTTC. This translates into CASSITGGTYGYTF.

CDR3 amino acids: CASSLTGETEAFF. The CDR3 bases are TGTGCCAGCAGCTTAACAGGGGAGACTGAAGCTTTCTTT. The V gene is TRBV7-9, the J gene TRBJ1-1, with TRBD1 matching 7 bases. V shed 2 bases and J 5 bases; nucleotides not matched to a gene: 2. This CDR3 region has 13 residues. Germline V gene data show CDR1 as SEHNR and CDR2 as FQNEAQ (reference sequence).

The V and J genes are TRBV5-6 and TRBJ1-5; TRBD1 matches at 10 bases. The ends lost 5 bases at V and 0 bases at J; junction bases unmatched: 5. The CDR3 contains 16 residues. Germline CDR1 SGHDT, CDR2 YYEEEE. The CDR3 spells CASSYGTGVSNQPQHF. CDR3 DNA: TGTGCCAGCAGTTATGGGACAGGGGTTAGCAATCAGCCCCAGCATTTT. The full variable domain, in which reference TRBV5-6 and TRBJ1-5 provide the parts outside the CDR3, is DAGVTQSPTHLIKTRGQQVTLRCSPKSGHDTVSWYQQALGQGPQFIFQYYEEEERQRGNFPDRFSGHQFPNYSSELNVNALLLGDSALYLCASSYGTGVSNQPQHFGDGTRLSIL.

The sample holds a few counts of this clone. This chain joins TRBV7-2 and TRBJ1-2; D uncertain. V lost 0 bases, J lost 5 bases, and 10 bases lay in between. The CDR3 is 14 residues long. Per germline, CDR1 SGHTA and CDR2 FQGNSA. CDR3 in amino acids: CASSLAQAAYGYTF. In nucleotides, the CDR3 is TGTGCCAGCAGCTTAGCGCAGGCAGCTTATGGCTACACCTTC.

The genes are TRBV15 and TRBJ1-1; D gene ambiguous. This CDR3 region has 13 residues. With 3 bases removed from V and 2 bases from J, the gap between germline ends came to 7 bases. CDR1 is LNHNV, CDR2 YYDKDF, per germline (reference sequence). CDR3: CATSRAINTEAFF. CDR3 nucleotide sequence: TGTGCCACCAGCAGGGCAATAAACACTGAAGCTTTCTTT.